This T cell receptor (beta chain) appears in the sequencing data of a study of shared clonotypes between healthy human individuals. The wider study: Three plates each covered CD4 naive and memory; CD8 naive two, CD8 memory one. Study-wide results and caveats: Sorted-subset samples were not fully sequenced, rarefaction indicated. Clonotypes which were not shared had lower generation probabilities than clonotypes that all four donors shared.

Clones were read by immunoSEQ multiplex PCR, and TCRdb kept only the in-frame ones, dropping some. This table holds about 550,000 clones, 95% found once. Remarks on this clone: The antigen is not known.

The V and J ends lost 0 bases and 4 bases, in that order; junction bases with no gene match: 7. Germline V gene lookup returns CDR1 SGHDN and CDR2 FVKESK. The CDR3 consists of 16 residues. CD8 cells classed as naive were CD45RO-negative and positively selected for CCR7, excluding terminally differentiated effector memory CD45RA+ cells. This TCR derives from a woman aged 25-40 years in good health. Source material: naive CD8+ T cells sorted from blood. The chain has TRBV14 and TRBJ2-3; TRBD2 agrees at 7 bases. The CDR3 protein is CASSQEIGGRADTQYF. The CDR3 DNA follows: TGTGCCAGCAGCCAAGAAATCGGAGGGAGGGCAGATACGCAGTATTTT.